The rows below give T cell receptor beta chains drawn from one sample of a study of CD8+ T cells in alopecia areata. The repertoire was sequenced with immunoSEQ multiplex PCR; TCRdb's copy has only in-frame clones and lacks some. Among 150,000 or so clones, less than 70% were seen once, and the ten largest hold roughly 0.91%. Sequencing used CD4+ T cells sorted from blood, obtained at week 4, from a patient treated with tofacitinib. The receptors originated from a human donor with alopecia areata. The CDR3 runs from the conserved cysteine through the conserved F or W. The order of the fields is CDR3 protein, CDR3 DNA, J gene, V gene, D gene, clone size. A D gene is named only where the DNA matches it firmly. Clone size is not always given. Where it is, it says once, few, many or a class for expanded clones.

CAWTRGHLNTEAFF TGTGCCTGGACCCGAGGACACTTGAACACTGAAGCTTTCTTT TRBJ1-1 TRBV30 - few
CASSLYIGNEQYF TGCGCCAGCAGCCTTTACATTGGCAACGAGCAGTACTTC TRBJ2-7 TRBV4-3 - few
CASSVKAGGASTDTQYF TGTGCCAGCAGCGTAAAGGCCGGGGGGGCAAGCACAGATACGCAGTATTTT TRBJ2-3 TRBV9 TRBD2 -
CASSYRPGNREQFF TGTGCCAGCAGTTACCGTCCAGGGAATCGTGAGCAGTTCTTC TRBJ2-1 TRBV6-5 - -
CASSQYPAGGQETQYF TGCGCCAGCAGTCAATATCCGGCAGGGGGACAAGAGACCCAGTACTTC TRBJ2-5 TRBV23-1 TRBD1 -
CASSQGINTEAFF TGTGCCAGCAGCCAAGGAATAAACACTGAAGCTTTCTTT TRBJ1-1 TRBV14 - -
CASSGGLTVFSGNTIYF TGTGCCAGCAGTGGCGGATTGACGGTCTTCTCTGGAAACACCATATATTTT TRBJ1-3 TRBV6-1 - -
CASSLEGQGNQPQHF TGCGCCAGCAGCTTGGAAGGGCAGGGCAATCAGCCCCAGCATTTT TRBJ1-5 TRBV5-1 - -
CASSDRGLAKNIQYF TGTGCCAGCAGCGACAGGGGATTAGCCAAAAACATTCAGTACTTC TRBJ2-4 TRBV2 TRBD1 -
CSVDLRGGETQYF TGCAGCGTTGATTTACGGGGTGGGGAGACCCAGTACTTC TRBJ2-5 TRBV29-1 - -
CASSSRLTGGRQETQYF TGTGCCAGCTCATCCCGGTTAACGGGCGGCAGACAAGAGACCCAGTACTTC TRBJ2-5 TRBV18 - -
CASSLEGANYGYTF TGCGCCAGCAGCTTGGAGGGAGCTAACTATGGCTACACCTTC TRBJ1-2 TRBV5-1 - few
CASSRDRGSEQFF TGTGCTAGCAGCCGGGACAGGGGATCGGAGCAGTTCTTC TRBJ2-1 TRBV7-7 TRBD1 once
CASSWRGYQETQYF TGTGCCAGCAGTTGGCGGGGATACCAAGAGACCCAGTACTTC TRBJ2-5 TRBV27 - few
CASRAGGETQYF TGCGCCAGCAGGGCAGGGGGAGAGACCCAGTACTTC TRBJ2-5 TRBV10-2 TRBD1 -
CAWRPTYNEQFF TGTGCCTGGAGGCCTACTTACAATGAGCAGTTCTTC TRBJ2-1 TRBV30 - -
CSAMWGGTEAFF TGCAGCGCTATGTGGGGCGGAACTGAAGCTTTCTTT TRBJ1-1 TRBV29-1 - -
CASSLESQGVQPQHF TGTGCCAGCAGCTTGGAGTCACAGGGGGTTCAGCCCCAGCATTTT TRBJ1-5 TRBV5-6 TRBD1 -
CAWSGLYEQYF TGTGCCTGGAGTGGGTTGTACGAGCAGTACTTC TRBJ2-7 TRBV30 - -
CASSPGTAGGQYF TGCGCCAGCAGCCCGGGGACAGCCGGGGGCCAGTACTTC TRBJ2-5 TRBV5-1 - -
CASSPRGSNYGYTF TGTGCCAGCTCACCGAGGGGGTCCAACTATGGCTACACCTTC TRBJ1-2 TRBV18 - few
CASSSGTRASLEETQYF TGTGCCAGCAGTTCCGGGACAAGAGCTTCCCTGGAGGAGACCCAGTACTTC TRBJ2-5 TRBV2 - -
CASSLLKDTQYF TGTGCCAGCAGCTTATTGAAAGATACGCAGTATTTT TRBJ2-3 TRBV7-2 - -
CASTELDYGYTF TGTGCCAGCACGGAACTTGACTATGGCTACACCTTC TRBJ1-2 TRBV5-6 - once
CASRTRSNEQFF TGTGCCAGTCGGACTAGAAGCAATGAGCAGTTCTTC TRBJ2-1 TRBV6-5 TRBD2 -
CASSLERDSPLHF TGTGCCAGCAGCTTGGAACGGGATTCACCCCTCCACTTT TRBJ1-6 TRBV5-4 - -
CASSTEQGTLKQFF TGTGCCAGCAGTACCGAACAGGGAACCTTAAAGCAGTTCTTC TRBJ2-1 TRBV2 - few
CSVDSGRGDGTEAFF TGCAGCGTTGACTCGGGCAGGGGAGACGGCACTGAAGCTTTCTTT TRBJ1-1 TRBV29-1 - once
CALDSGWRMEATQYF TGTGCCCTGGATTCAGGGTGGAGGATGGAAGCGACCCAGTACTTC TRBJ2-5 TRBV30 - -
CSVDSSGELFF TGCAGCGTTGATTCAAGCGGGGAGCTGTTTTTT TRBJ2-2 TRBV29-1 - few
CASSPLSGGQPSYEQYF TGTGCCAGCTCACCACTTTCAGGGGGACAGCCTTCCTACGAGCAGTACTTC TRBJ2-7 TRBV18 TRBD1 -
CASSLNGVAEAFF TGCGCCAGCAGCTTAAACGGGGTGGCTGAAGCTTTCTTT TRBJ1-1 TRBV5-1 - -
CASSLGQGMVNEQFF TGTGCCAGCAGCCTGGGACAGGGGATGGTTAATGAGCAGTTCTTC TRBJ2-1 TRBV6-5 TRBD1 few
CASSSVTGSYEQYF TGTGCCAGCAGCTCTGTGACCGGCTCCTACGAGCAGTACTTC TRBJ2-7 TRBV7-2 - once
CASSQGQDTGELFF TGTGCCAGCAGCCAGGGGCAGGACACCGGGGAGCTGTTTTTT TRBJ2-2 TRBV5-4 - -
CAWSVLRGGGQETQYF TGTGCCTGGAGTGTACTCCGCGGGGGGGGACAAGAGACCCAGTACTTC TRBJ2-5 TRBV30 TRBD2 -
CASSPGSLYSNQPQHF TGTGCCAGTAGTCCGGGCTCACTCTATAGCAATCAGCCCCAGCATTTT TRBJ1-5 TRBV19 - -
CASSPHGGGTIYEQYF TGTGCCAGCAGCCCCCATGGAGGTGGGACAATCTACGAGCAGTACTTC TRBJ2-7 TRBV9 - -
CAWSVLAARDEQFF TGTGCCTGGAGTGTACTAGCGGCGAGGGATGAGCAGTTCTTC TRBJ2-1 TRBV30 TRBD2 -
CASSSNEGDPSTDTQYF TGTGCCAGCAGTAGCAATGAGGGGGACCCTAGCACAGATACGCAGTATTTT TRBJ2-3 TRBV2 - -
CAWSGQGAVGNQPQHF TGTGCCTGGAGCGGACAGGGGGCCGTAGGGAATCAGCCCCAGCATTTT TRBJ1-5 TRBV30 TRBD1 -
CASSLSGAGLRTQYF TGTGCCAGCAGCTTATCAGGAGCGGGTCTTAGGACCCAGTACTTC TRBJ2-5 TRBV7-8 - -
CAWSGPGAEQYF TGTGCCTGGAGTGGCCCGGGGGCCGAGCAGTACTTC TRBJ2-7 TRBV30 - -
CASSLSAPGRETQYF TGCGCCAGCAGCTTGTCGGCCCCAGGCAGGGAGACCCAGTACTTC TRBJ2-5 TRBV5-1 - -
CASSLGYRGVIYF TGTGCCAGCAGCTTAGGGTACCGCGGGGTCATATATTTT TRBJ1-3 TRBV7-9 - few
CASSPEVASTDTQYF TGCGCCAGCAGCCCCGAGGTAGCGAGCACAGATACGCAGTATTTT TRBJ2-3 TRBV5-1 - few
CASSKQGAYEQYF TGTGCCAGCAGCAAACAGGGGGCATACGAGCAGTACTTC TRBJ2-7 TRBV7-2 TRBD1 -
CSVAGLSGANVLTF TGCAGCGTAGCAGGGCTCTCTGGGGCCAACGTCCTGACTTTC TRBJ2-6 TRBV29-1 - -
CASSLQETQYF TGTGCCAGCAGCCTACAAGAGACCCAGTACTTC TRBJ2-5 TRBV6-6 - -
CASSQGVGPTDTQYF TGTGCCAGCAGCCAAGGCGTGGGTCCCACAGATACGCAGTATTTT TRBJ2-3 TRBV11-2 - -
CASSLSPFDTYSYEQYF TGTGCCAGCAGCTTGTCCCCCTTTGACACGTACTCCTACGAGCAGTACTTC TRBJ2-7 TRBV5-6 - -
CASSQEAGSVETQYF TGTGCCAGCAGCCAAGAGGCGGGGTCGGTGGAGACCCAGTACTTC TRBJ2-5 TRBV14 - -
CRVQGITEAFF TGCAGAGTGCAGGGTATCACTGAAGCTTTCTTT TRBJ1-1 TRBV20-1 - once
CASSPQGGDQPQHF TGTGCCAGCAGCCCACAGGGGGGCGATCAGCCCCAGCATTTT TRBJ1-5 TRBV9 TRBD1 -